Below, 2 T cell receptor beta chains from the same sample are listed, as sequenced in a study of T cell repertoires in cytomegalovirus infection. These receptors are not linked to any known antigen. TCRdb redid the calling of the reads with MiXCR, one entry per CDR3 protein. Of 900,000 to 950,000 distinct CDR3 sequences detected, approximately 33% appear once; the ten largest clones hold about an eighth. The material was cultured CD8+ T cells from PBMCs, obtained from culture after CMV antigen stimulation. The receptors were sampled from a human donor in good health (CMV status not recorded). Some clones in this sample may be carry-over from other donors' samples.

In this sample, this clonotype turned up a few times. V and J are TRBV4-1 and TRBJ2-5; the match to TRBD2 covers 8 bases. After removal of 3 bases from V and 2 bases from J, the junction contained 5 bases not matched to a gene. The CDR3 spans 15 residues. Germline CDR1 is MGHRA and CDR2 is YSYEKL. CDR3 in DNA: TGCGCCAGCAGCCACACCGGGACTAGACAAGAGACCCAGTACTTC. The encoded protein is CASSHTGTRQETQYF.

This chain links TRBV11-2 with TRBJ1-1; D might be TRBD1 (5 bases). The CDR3 covers 13 residues. Germline CDR1 is SGHAT and CDR2 is FQNNGV. Trimming removed 5 bases from V and 8 bases from J, with 15 bases in between. CDR3 DNA: TGTGCCAGCAGCCCGGAGCTACGGGGGGAAGCTTTCTTT. Translating it yields CASSPELRGEAFF. Filled out from reference TRBV11-2 and TRBJ1-1, the complete variable domain reads EAGVAQSPRYKIIEKRQSVAFWCNPISGHATLYWYQQILGQGPKLLIQFQNNGVVDDSQLPKDRFSAERLKGVDSTLKIQPAKLEDSAVYLCASSPELRGEAFFGQGTRLTVV.